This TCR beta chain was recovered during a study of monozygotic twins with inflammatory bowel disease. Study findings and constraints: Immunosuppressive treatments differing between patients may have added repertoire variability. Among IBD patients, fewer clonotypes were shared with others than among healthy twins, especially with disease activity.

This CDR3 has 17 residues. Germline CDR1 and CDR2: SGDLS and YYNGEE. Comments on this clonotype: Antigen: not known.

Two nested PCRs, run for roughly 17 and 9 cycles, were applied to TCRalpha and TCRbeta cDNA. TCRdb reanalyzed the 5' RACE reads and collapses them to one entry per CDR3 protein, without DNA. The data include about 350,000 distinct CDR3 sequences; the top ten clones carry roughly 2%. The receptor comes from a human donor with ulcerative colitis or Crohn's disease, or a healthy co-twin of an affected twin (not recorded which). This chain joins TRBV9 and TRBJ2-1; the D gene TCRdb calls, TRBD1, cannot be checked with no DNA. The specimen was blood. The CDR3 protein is CASSVGVDSISYNEQFF. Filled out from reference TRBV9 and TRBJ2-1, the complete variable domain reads DSGVTQTPKHLITATGQRVTLRCSPRSGDLSVYWYQQSLDQGLQFLIQYYNGEERAKGNILERFSAQQFPDLHSELNLSSLELGDSALYFCASSVGVDSISYNEQFFGPGTRLTVL.